This T cell receptor (beta chain) emerged from a study of breast tumors, draining lymph nodes, adjacent tissues. Whole-study results and caveats: Compared with basal-like, luminal-like tumors shared significantly more repertoire with nontumor tissue. Data fit most tumor T cells coming from lymph node, expanding in tumor. The lymph node origin of tumor T cells was framed as consistent with a hypothesis, not demonstrated. Compared with lymph nodes, tumors were less diverse; compared with nontumor tissue, more.

A single record per CDR3 protein comes from TCRdb applying MiXCR to the multiplex PCR reads. The sample contains around 230,000 distinct CDR3 sequences, around 32% of which appear only once. The CDR3 runs 18 residues. V lost 2 bases to trimming and J lost 1 base; unmatched junction nucleotides: 7. From germline, CDR1 is SGDLS and CDR2 YYNGEE. This clonotype was observed many times. Its antigen is unidentified. Breast cancer patients provided tissue from their axillary draining lymph nodes. The TCR originated in a female donor with breast cancer. Some clones in this sample may be carry-over from other donors' samples. The sample was axillary lymph node tissue. V gene TRBV9 combines with J gene TRBJ2-2, with 11 positions matching TRBD2. The CDR3 sequence is CASSVISGRALNTGELFF. Written as DNA, the CDR3 is TGTGCCAGCAGCGTCATTAGCGGGAGGGCTCTGAACACCGGGGAGCTGTTTTTT.